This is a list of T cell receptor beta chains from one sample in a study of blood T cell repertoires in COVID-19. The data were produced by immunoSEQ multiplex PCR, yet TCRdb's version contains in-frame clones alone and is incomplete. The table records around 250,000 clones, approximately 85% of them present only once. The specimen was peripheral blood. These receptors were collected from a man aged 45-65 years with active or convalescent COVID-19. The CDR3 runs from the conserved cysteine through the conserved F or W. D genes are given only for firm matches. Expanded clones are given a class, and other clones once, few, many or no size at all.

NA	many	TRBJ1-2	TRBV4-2	TGTGCCAGCAGCTCGACAGCCTATGGCTACACCTTC	CASSSTAYGYTF
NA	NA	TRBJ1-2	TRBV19	TGTGCCAGTAGTATCGCGGCAGGACTAAACTATGGCTACACCTTC	CASSIAAGLNYGYTF
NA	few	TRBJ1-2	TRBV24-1	TGTGCCACCAGTGATCCGACGGGGGGCTACTATGGCTACACCTTC	CATSDPTGGYYGYTF
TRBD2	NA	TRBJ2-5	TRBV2	TGTGCCAGCAGTGAAGGGGGCGGGGGTGAGACCCAGTACTTC	CASSEGGGGETQYF
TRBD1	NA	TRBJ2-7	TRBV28	TGTGCCAGCACCCTCCCCGACAGGGGCATTGGCGAGCAGTACTTC	CASTLPDRGIGEQYF
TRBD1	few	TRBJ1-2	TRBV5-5	TGTGCCAGCAGCGTAGGGACAGGGGTTCTCTATGGCTACACCTTC	CASSVGTGVLYGYTF
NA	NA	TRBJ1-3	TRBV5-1	TGCGCCAGCAGCAGCGGGACACCCGGAAACACCATATATTTT	CASSSGTPGNTIYF
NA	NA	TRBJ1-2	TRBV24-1	TGTGCCACCATACTCGCGGGCAGCTCAAACTATGGCTACACCTTC	CATILAGSSNYGYTF
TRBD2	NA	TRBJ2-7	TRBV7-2	TGTGCCAGCAGCCTAAAAGCGGGAATCTACGAGCAGTACTTC	CASSLKAGIYEQYF
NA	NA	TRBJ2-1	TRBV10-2	TGCGCCAGCAGTGAGGAGGTGGGTTACAATGAGCAGTTCTTC	CASSEEVGYNEQFF
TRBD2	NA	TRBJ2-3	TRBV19	TGTGCCAGTAGTAGATCCCCCCAGGCGGGAGGGACAGATACGCAGTATTTT	CASSRSPQAGGTDTQYF
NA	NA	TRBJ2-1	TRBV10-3	TGTGCCATCAGTGAGTCGAAGAGAGACAATGAGCAGTTCTTC	CAISESKRDNEQFF
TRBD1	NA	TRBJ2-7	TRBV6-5	TGTGCCAGCAGTTATGGGACAGAAGAGTCCTACGAGCAGTACTTC	CASSYGTEESYEQYF
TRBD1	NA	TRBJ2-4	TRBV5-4	TGTGCCAGCAGCTTGATCGGGACAGTCGAAAACATTCAGTACTTC	CASSLIGTVENIQYF
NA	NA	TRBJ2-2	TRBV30	TGTGCCTGGACCTTTGACTTCTTCACCGGGGAGCTGTTTTTT	CAWTFDFFTGELFF
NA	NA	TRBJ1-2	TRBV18	TGTGCCAGCTCACCTGGGGAGCCTTATGGCTACACCTTC	CASSPGEPYGYTF
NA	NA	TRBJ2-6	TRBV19	TGTGCCAGTAGTATGGACTCTCTGGGGGCCAACGTCCTGACTTTC	CASSMDSLGANVLTF
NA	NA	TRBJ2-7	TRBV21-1	TGTGCCAGCAGCCGGGGATCCTACGAGCAGTACTTC	CASSRGSYEQYF
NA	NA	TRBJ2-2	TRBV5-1	TGCGCCAGCAAAGAGAGGGCCCCCACCGGGGAGCTGTTTTTT	CASKERAPTGELFF
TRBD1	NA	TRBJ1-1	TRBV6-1	TGTGCCAGCAGTGAAGCGGCCTGGACAGGGTGGGCCACTGAAGCTTTCTTT	CASSEAAWTGWATEAFF
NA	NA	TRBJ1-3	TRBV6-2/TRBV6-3	TGTGCCAGCAGTTTACGGGACTCTGGAAACACCATATATTTT	CASSLRDSGNTIYF
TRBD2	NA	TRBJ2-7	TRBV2	TGTGCCAGCAGAGGCGGGAGGGCCTACGAGCAGTACTTC	CASRGGRAYEQYF
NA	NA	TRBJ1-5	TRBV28	TGTGCCAGCAGTTCCCAGCGGGTAGGCGTAGGTCAGCCCCAGCATTTT	CASSSQRVGVGQPQHF
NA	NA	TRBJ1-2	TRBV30	TGTGCCTGGACTAGGTCGGGATATGGCTACACCTTC	CAWTRSGYGYTF
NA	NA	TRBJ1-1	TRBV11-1	TGTGCCAGCAGCTTAGGAGGCTCGGGGAACACTGAAGCTTTCTTT	CASSLGGSGNTEAFF
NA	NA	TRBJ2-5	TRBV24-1	TGTGCCACCAGTGACCGGACAGAAGGAGAGACCCAGTACTTC	CATSDRTEGETQYF
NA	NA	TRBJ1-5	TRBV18	TGTGCCAGCTCCCCGGCAGCGACAGTTAATCAGCCCCAGCATTTT	CASSPAATVNQPQHF
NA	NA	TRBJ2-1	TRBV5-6	TGTGCCAGCAGCTTGGGCCGGGACTGGAGAGCTTCCTCCTACAATGAGCAGTTCTTC	CASSLGRDWRASSYNEQFF
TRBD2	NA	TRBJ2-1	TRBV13	TGTGCCAGCAGCCCTCGCCCTTACGGACTAGCGGGAGGTCGGGATGAGCAGTTCTTC	CASSPRPYGLAGGRDEQFF
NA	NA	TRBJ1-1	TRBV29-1	TGCAGCTCCGACAGACACGAAGCTTTCTTT	CSSDRHEAFF
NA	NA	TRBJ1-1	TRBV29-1	TGCAGCGTTGATAGGGGGTTTGATGCTTTCTTT	CSVDRGFDAFF
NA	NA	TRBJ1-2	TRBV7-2	TGTGCCAGTCTTTGGGGAGTTGGTGGCTACACCTTC	CASLWGVGGYTF
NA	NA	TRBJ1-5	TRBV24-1	TGTGCCACCAGTGATCTAGGGGATCAGCCCCAGCATTTT	CATSDLGDQPQHF
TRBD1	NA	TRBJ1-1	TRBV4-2	TGTGCCAGCAGCCAAGAAGTTAACAGGGGCACTGAAGCTTTCTTT	CASSQEVNRGTEAFF
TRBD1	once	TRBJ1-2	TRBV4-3	TGCGCCAGCAGCCAAACCCCGGGACAGGGGGATTGGGGCTACACCTTC	CASSQTPGQGDWGYTF
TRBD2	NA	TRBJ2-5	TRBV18	TGTGCCAGCTCCCCTCTCCTCCGGGGACTAGCGGGAGAGGCCCAGTACTTC	CASSPLLRGLAGEAQYF
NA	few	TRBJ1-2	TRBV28	TGTGCCAGCAGTCCCCTAGGTTTGGAGAGGGCCTCGGGTGGCTACACCTTC	CASSPLGLERASGGYTF
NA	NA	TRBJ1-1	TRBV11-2	TGTGCCAGCAGCTTAGACGGGGGTTTCACTGAAGCTTTCTTT	CASSLDGGFTEAFF
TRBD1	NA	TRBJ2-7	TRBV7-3	TGTGCCAGCAGCACCGGGACAGGGGGTTCACAGTACTTC	CASSTGTGGSQYF